These 16 T cell receptor beta chains were sequenced from one sample in a study of shared clonotypes between healthy human individuals. Generated by immunoSEQ multiplex PCR, the TCRdb table keeps only in-frame clones and is missing some. The sample gives just under 350,000 clones, more than 60% of which show up once; over 9.5% is in the top ten. Source material: memory CD4+ T cells sorted from blood. Sample subset: CD45RA-negative fraction. These receptors were obtained from a man aged 30 to 39 in good health.

This clone appeared once. The chain employs TRBV7-8 and TRBJ2-1; no definite D call. Per germline, CDR1 SGHVS and CDR2 FQNEAQ. CDR3 length: 14 residues. V was cut by 0 bases and J by 3 bases, with 6 bases left in between. The CDR3 DNA reads as TGTGCCAGCAGCTTAGCCAACGACTACAATGAGCAGTTCTTC. Translation gives CASSLANDYNEQFF.

V is TRBV11-2 and J is TRBJ2-1; 11 positions agree with TRBD2. Germline CDR1 and CDR2: SGHAT and FQNNGV. The length of the CDR3 is 16 residues. Trimming took 3 bases from V and 10 from J; bases not matched to a gene: 11. DNA of the CDR3: TGTGCCAGCAGCTTGAGGGGGACTAGCGGCGGCCAGGAGCAGTTCTTC. Its translation is CASSLRGTSGGQEQFF.

The chain has TRBV30 and TRBJ1-3, with a possible D match to TRBD1 (5 bases). The tail of the sequence fits TRBJ2-2 better, so the J call may be wrong. Germline lookup yields CDR1 GTSNPN and CDR2 SVGIG (reference sequence). The CDR3 spans 14 residues. The CDR3 DNA reads TGTGCCTTGCCCCGACCAGGGCGGACCGGGGAGCTGTTTTTT. Translating it yields CALPRPGRTGELFF.

This clone has just a few counts. The chain joins TRBV2 to TRBJ2-7; TRBD2 aligns across 12 bases. The CDR3 totals 18 residues. Germline V gene data show CDR1 as SNHLY and CDR2 as FYNNEI. V dropped 6 bases and J dropped 3; count of bases not matched to a gene: 15. CDR3 sequence: CASRKTSGSSGSIYEQYF. The CDR3 region has the DNA TGTGCCAGCAGAAAGACTAGCGGGAGTTCAGGGTCGATCTACGAGCAGTACTTC.

CDR3 bases: TGTGCCAGCAGATCCGGGACAGGGGCCTACTATGGCTACACCTTC. Translated: CASRSGTGAYYGYTF. The chain recombines TRBV6-5 with TRBJ1-2, with 10 bases matching TRBD1. V trimming: 6 bases; J trimming: 3 bases; junction bases outside the gene matches: 7. This CDR3 contains 15 residues. Per the germline V gene, CDR1 is MNHEY and CDR2 is SVGAGI.

The V gene is TRBV6-6, the J gene TRBJ1-1; D perhaps matches TRBD1 (5 bases). The CDR3 sequence is 14 residues long. Trimming stripped 2 bases from V and 2 bases from J, with 9 bases between. CDR1 and CDR2 (germline): MNHNY, SVGAGI (reference sequence). The CDR3 loop is CASSYRQRNTEAFF. Here the CDR3 DNA reads TGTGCCAGCAGTTACCGACAGAGAAACACTGAAGCTTTCTTT.

This chain uses TRBV6-1 with TRBJ2-2; TRBD2 might be the D (5 bases). This CDR3 is built from 14 residues. V lost 6 bases to trimming and J lost 5 bases, with 13 bases between them. The V gene's germline CDR1 is MNHNS and CDR2 SASEGT. CDR3 sequence: CASSLEDLTGELFF. Written as DNA, the CDR3 is TGTGCCAGCAGCCTGGAGGATCTAACCGGGGAGCTGTTTTTT.

V usage is TRBV4-2 and J usage is TRBJ2-1; the D is unclear. Germline lookup yields CDR1 LGHNA and CDR2 YNFKEQ. V gave up 0 bases and J gave up 3 bases, with 9 bases separating them. The CDR3 extends over 15 amino acids. The CDR3 coding sequence is TGTGCCAGCAGCCAAGATCTCTCATTCTACAATGAGCAGTTCTTC. This codes for CASSQDLSFYNEQFF.

This chain connects TRBV27 to TRBJ1-5; 7 nucleotides agree with TRBD1. Germline V lookup: CDR1 MNHEY, CDR2 SMNVEV (reference sequence). The V and J ends lost 8 bases and 4 bases, in that order; junction bases with no gene match: 2. CDR3 length equals 12 residues. The CDR3, as DNA: TGTGCCAGCGGGACAGTTAATCAGCCCCAGCATTTT. It codes for CASGTVNQPQHF.

This clone was found a few times. The same CDR3 arises from other DNA sequences in this sample as well. The chain couples TRBV6-4 to TRBJ2-2; D is ambiguous. The CDR3 is made up of 14 amino acids. V gave up 0 bases and J gave up 0 bases, with 2 bases separating them. Germline CDR1 reads MRHNA; CDR2 reads SNTAGT. This chain's CDR3 is CASSDSTNTGELFF. The CDR3 region has the DNA TGTGCCAGCAGTGACTCGACGAACACCGGGGAGCTGTTTTTT.

The chain has TRBV6-1 and TRBJ2-1, with TRBD2 identical over 13 bases. The germline gives CDR1 MNHNS, CDR2 SASEGT. V dropped 3 bases and J dropped 9; count of bases not matched to a gene: 14. There are 18 residues in the CDR3. This CDR3 is CASSERGTGLAGDREQFF. The CDR3 DNA follows: TGTGCCAGCAGTGAGAGAGGCACTGGACTAGCGGGAGATCGTGAGCAGTTCTTC.

The V call is TRBV27, the J call TRBJ2-3; the D is unclear. Germline V gene data show CDR1 as MNHEY and CDR2 as SMNVEV (reference sequence). The CDR3 has 14 residues. Trimming cost V 7 bases and J 2 bases, with 13 bases left between them. The DNA for the CDR3 is TGTGCCAGCAACGACAAGTACTTCACAGATACGCAGTATTTT. Translation: CASNDKYFTDTQYF.

This rearrangement joins TRBV7-9 to TRBJ2-3; D gene unclear. Germline CDR1 reads SEHNR; CDR2 reads FQNEAQ (reference sequence). The CDR3 has 17 residues. V lost 2 bases and J lost 1, with 16 bases in between. CDR3 DNA: TGTGCCAGCAGCTTACCAACGACCGTACCAGGCACAGATACGCAGTATTTT. Its protein is CASSLPTTVPGTDTQYF.

Here the CDR3 reads CASRPWSSGNTIYF. CDR3 DNA sequence: TGTGCCAGCCGACCGTGGTCGTCTGGAAACACCATATATTTT. The chain carries TRBV7-9 and TRBJ1-3; D unresolved. V shed 8 bases and J shed 1 base, with 12 bases lying between them. Germline V gene sequence: CDR1 SEHNR, CDR2 FQNEAQ (reference sequence). This CDR3 spans 14 amino acids. Drawing the rest from reference TRBV7-9 and TRBJ1-3, the complete variable domain is DTGVSQNPRHKITKRGQNVTFRCDPISEHNRLYWYRQTLGQGPEFLTYFQNEAQLEKSRLLSDRFSAERPKGSFSTLEIQRTEQGDSAMYLCASRPWSSGNTIYFGEGSWLTVV.

In DNA, the CDR3 is TGTGCCAGCACTGTCGAGGGTACTGAAGCTTTCTTT. Its translation is CASTVEGTEAFF. This sequence joins TRBV2 and TRBJ1-1; D uncertain. Germline-derived CDR1 and CDR2 are SNHLY and FYNNEI. Trimming stripped 7 bases from V and 5 bases from J, with 11 bases between. CDR3 length: 12 residues.

This chain uses TRBV2 with TRBJ1-2; the D is unclear. Germline V lookup: CDR1 SNHLY, CDR2 FYNNEI. This CDR3 region has 18 residues. V gave up 7 bases and J gave up 7 bases, with 31 bases separating them. CDR3 coding DNA: TGTGCCAGCACCTTATTGTCCCCCTCGCGGTTCCTGGAAGGTGGCTACACCTTC. It is translated as CASTLLSPSRFLEGGYTF.